The 20 T cell receptor beta chains below all came from one sample that was sequenced in a study of blood T cell repertoires in COVID-19 (TCRdb year 2020). The library was generated by the immunoSEQ multiplex PCR assay. Here the immuneACCESS table is served through TCRdb, limited to in-frame sequences with V and J called. Missing clones are a known gap in these copies; in checked studies unresolved V genes cover under half, and the rest lacks a known reason. This sample holds roughly 60,000 clones; 84% were observed only once. Together, the top ten hold 15% to 20% of the sample. Sequenced sample: peripheral blood. These receptors all stem from a man in his fifties or sixties with COVID-19, enrolled during active disease.

This chain joins TRBV5-6 and TRBJ2-7; no clear D. Germline V gene lookup returns CDR1 SGHDT and CDR2 YYEEEE. This CDR3 comprises 12 residues. The V gene lost 5 bases and the J gene lost 0 bases, with 6 bases spanning the gap. This CDR3 reads CASSQDSYEQYF. DNA for the CDR3: TGTGCCAGCAGTCAGGACTCCTACGAGCAGTACTTC.

This clone was observed once. This chain connects TRBV6-5 to TRBJ2-7; 11 bases match TRBD2. The V segment lost 6 bases and the J segment 0 bases; nucleotides outside the gene matches: 4. In germline, CDR1 is MNHEY, CDR2 SVGAGI. The CDR3 runs 15 residues. The CDR3 region has the DNA TGTGCCAGCAGCCTTACTAGCGGGAGCTCCTACGAGCAGTACTTC. Translation: CASSLTSGSSYEQYF.

The chain joins TRBV6-2 or TRBV6-3 to TRBJ2-3; 13 bases align to TRBD2. Germline V gives CDR1 MNHEY, CDR2 SVGEGT. The length of the CDR3 is 20 residues. The J segment lost 0 bases and the V segment lost 2 bases, leaving 11 bases of the junction unmatched. This CDR3 is CASSYPGLAGALASTDTQYF. DNA for the CDR3: TGTGCCAGCAGTTACCCCGGACTAGCGGGAGCCCTAGCGAGCACAGATACGCAGTATTTT.

J is TRBJ2-2 and V is TRBV3-1 (or the pseudogene TRBV3-2), with 11 nucleotides matching TRBD2. Germline loops: CDR1 LGHDT, CDR2 YNNKEL (reference sequence). CDR3 size: 15 residues. The V and J ends lost 1 base and 6 bases, in that order; junction bases with no gene match: 1. The chain's CDR3 is CASSQGLAGPGELFF. As DNA, the CDR3 is TGTGCCAGCAGCCAAGGACTAGCGGGGCCCGGGGAGCTGTTTTTT.

This clone was recorded a few times. The rearrangement uses TRBV6-5 and TRBJ2-7; D is unresolved. The CDR3 loop spans 15 amino acids. Trimming pared 5 bases from V and 0 bases from J, leaving 14 bases between. Germline V gives CDR1 MNHEY, CDR2 SVGAGI. The CDR3 sequence is CASSLYSGSSYEQYF. In DNA, the CDR3 is TGTGCCAGCAGTCTTTACTCAGGAAGCTCCTACGAGCAGTACTTC.

Notes on this clone: An end of the junction does not agree with germline; a read error may underlie this. The chain combines TRBV5-6 with TRBJ1-2; a weak D match, TRBD1 (5 bases). CDR1 and CDR2 from the germline V gene are SGHDT and YYEEEE. The CDR3 has 12 amino acids. This CDR3 is CATSLGGDAAIF. In nucleotides, the CDR3 is TGTGCCACCTCCCTGGGAGGGGATGCTGCTATCTTC.

This clone was seen a handful of times. V gene TRBV6-5 combines with J gene TRBJ2-7; tentative D call: TRBD1 (6 bases). Germline V gene data show CDR1 as MNHEY and CDR2 as SVGAGI. V was trimmed by 6 bases and J by 3 bases, leaving 12 bases between them. This CDR3 region has 13 residues. CDR3 sequence reads: CASSPGVGYEQYF. In nucleotides, the CDR3 is TGTGCCAGCAGCCCAGGGGTAGGCTACGAGCAGTACTTC.

The chain joins TRBV7-3 to TRBJ2-3; maybe TRBD2 (5 bases). Germline V gives CDR1 SGHTA, CDR2 FQGTGA. CDR3 size: 16 residues. V was shortened by 5 bases and J by 2 bases, with 17 bases between the two germline ends. The CDR3 is CASSVFLGLPTDTQYF. The CDR3 DNA reads TGTGCCAGCAGCGTATTCCTCGGACTGCCCACAGATACGCAGTATTTT.

This clone was counted a few times. The chain is built from TRBV6-5 and TRBJ2-7; 11 bases fit TRBD2. CDR1 MNHEY and CDR2 SVGAGI come from the germline V gene. V shed 5 bases and J 2 bases; nucleotides not matched to a gene: 2. The CDR3 loop spans 14 amino acids. The CDR3 spells CASSPSGGPYEQYF. The CDR3 DNA sequence: TGTGCCAGCAGTCCTAGCGGGGGGCCCTACGAGCAGTACTTC.

The rearrangement links TRBV7-3 to TRBJ1-2, with 8 bases fitting TRBD1. Germline assignment: CDR1 SGHTA and CDR2 FQGTGA. Trimming cost V 2 bases and J 5 bases; bases outside gene matches: 10. This CDR3 has 16 amino acids. The CDR3 nucleotides are TGTGCCAGCAGCTTAGTTAGTCAGGGGGCCGCGTATGGCTACACCTTC. The encoded protein is CASSLVSQGAAYGYTF.

This clone came up once. The chain combines TRBV5-1 with TRBJ1-5, with 7 bases fitting TRBD1. Germline V gene sequence: CDR1 SGHRS, CDR2 YFSETQ. The CDR3 length is 15 residues. V dropped 0 bases and J dropped 4; count of bases not matched to a gene: 4. The CDR3 loop is CASSLDGGQNQPQHF. The DNA for the CDR3 is TGCGCCAGCAGCTTGGATGGGGGACAGAATCAGCCCCAGCATTTT.

Remarks on this clone: The CDR3 carries no conserved terminal phenylalanine or tryptophan, so it likely arises from a read error. The limits of the CDR3 on the DNA are not certain, so only TCRdb's listed CDR3 is given. The V call is TRBV5-1, the J call TRBJ1-4; TRBD1 is the table's D call, not checked against the DNA. Germline CDR1 is SGHRS and CDR2 is YFSETQ. The CDR3 region is 12 residues in length, termini included. The CDR3 spells CASSPGQGARAV.

The chain employs TRBV11-2 and TRBJ2-7; possibly TRBD2 for D (6 bases). This CDR3 has 14 amino acids. The germline V gene has CDR1 SGHAT and CDR2 FQNNGV. V dropped 4 bases and J dropped 3 bases, with 13 bases sitting between them. The CDR3 region is CASSSQIGGYEQYF. The CDR3 DNA is TGTGCCAGCAGCTCCCAAATCGGGGGCTACGAGCAGTACTTC.

This chain connects TRBV28 to TRBJ1-6; D is unclear. V gave up 3 bases and J gave up 10 bases, with 4 bases separating them. The CDR3 spans 11 residues. Germline lookup yields CDR1 MDHEN and CDR2 SYDVKM. CDR3 DNA sequence: TGTGCCAGCAGTTTCAAATCACCCCTCCACTTT. Translating it yields CASSFKSPLHF.

The chain recombines TRBV27 with TRBJ1-4; D remains ambiguous. Germline V CDR1 and CDR2: MNHEY, SMNVEV (reference sequence). The CDR3 has 13 residues. V lost 3 bases to trimming and J lost 8 bases, with 10 bases between them. CDR3 DNA: TGTGCCAGCAGTTTTCAAACGGGGGAAAAACTGTTTTTT. Translated, it gives CASSFQTGEKLFF.

The chain combines TRBV5-1 with TRBJ1-2; D is perhaps TRBD1 (5 bases). The CDR3 has 15 amino acids. The ends were cut back, 4 bases at V and 1 base at J, with 14 bases in the middle. Germline-derived CDR1 and CDR2 are SGHRS and YFSETQ. The CDR3 sequence: CASSPTAAVNYGYTF. The CDR3 DNA reads as TGCGCCAGCAGCCCGACAGCCGCAGTTAACTATGGCTACACCTTC.

This chain uses TRBV18 with TRBJ2-2; TRBD2 matches 8 bases. Per germline, CDR1 KGHSH and CDR2 LQKENI. The CDR3 extends over 17 amino acids. The V segment lost 3 bases and the J segment 0 bases; nucleotides outside the gene matches: 6. CDR3 coding DNA: TGTGCCAGCTCACCTCCCGAACTAGCGGCGAACACCGGGGAGCTGTTTTTT. Encoded protein: CASSPPELAANTGELFF.

The rearrangement joins TRBV18 to TRBJ1-5; 12 bases agree with TRBD1. The germline V gene has CDR1 KGHSH and CDR2 LQKENI. There are 19 residues in the CDR3. J gave up 2 bases and V 5 bases, and 13 bases lay outside the gene matches. CDR3 DNA: TGTGCCAGCTCATTCGGCGGGACAGGGGGCGGTATGGGCAATCAGCCCCAGCATTTT. Translating it yields CASSFGGTGGGMGNQPQHF.

J is TRBJ1-2 and V is TRBV28; D might be TRBD1 (5 bases). The V end lost 10 bases, the J end lost 6 bases, and 18 bases lay between the germline ends. This CDR3 comprises 13 residues. Germline loops: CDR1 MDHEN, CDR2 SYDVKM. CDR3 DNA sequence: TGTGCCACCCTGGTGGGGGGAATTGATGGCTACACCTTC. Protein: CATLVGGIDGYTF.

This clone appeared a single time. This chain joins TRBV28 and TRBJ1-2; D gene uncertain. Germline CDR1 and CDR2: MDHEN and SYDVKM. The V gene lost 10 bases and the J gene lost 0 bases, with 9 bases spanning the gap. The length of the CDR3 is 12 residues. The CDR3: CATLEPNYGYTF. CDR3 nucleotides: TGTGCCACCCTCGAGCCTAACTATGGCTACACCTTC.